These 11 T cell receptor beta chains came from one sample sequenced in a study of identical twins. TCRdb re-analysed the 5' RACE reads in MiXCR, keeping a single row per CDR3 protein. The sample lists fewer than 500,000 distinct CDR3 sequences; over 11% were seen once. The sample also formed part of further work on yellow fever vaccine responses in identical twins.

Material: CD4+ T cells sorted from blood. Receptors originate from a woman aged 18-29 years in good health.

V and J are TRBV2 and TRBJ2-3; 11 nucleotides agree with TRBD2. This CDR3 spans 20 amino acids. V was clipped by 2 bases and J by 2 bases; unmatched bases: 15. The germline V gene encodes CDR1 SNHLY and CDR2 FYNNEI. CDR3 in amino acids: CASSEWVGLAGGTDTDTQYF. CDR3 sequence (DNA): TGTGCCAGCAGTGAATGGGTAGGGCTAGCGGGAGGAACTGACACAGATACGCAGTATTTT.

This clonotype occurred a few times. The chain couples TRBV20-1 to TRBJ2-3; TRBD1 might be the D (6 bases). CDR1 and CDR2 from the germline V gene are DFQATT and SNEGSKA (reference sequence). The germline V and J ends were trimmed by 1 base and 0 bases, with 8 bases remaining between them. CDR3 length equals 14 residues. The CDR3 nucleotides read TGCAGTGCTAGAGTGGGGGCGAGCACAGATACGCAGTATTTT. As protein: CSARVGASTDTQYF.

Comment on this clonotype: The junction departs from germline at one end; a sequencing error may be responsible. The chain is built from TRBV5-1 and TRBJ2-1, with TRBD2 as a possible D gene (6 bases). The CDR3 contains 14 residues. Germline loops: CDR1 SGHRS, CDR2 YFSETQ. The CDR3 region is CASSVRADYNEQFF. CDR3 bases: TGCGCCAGCTCGGTCAGGGCGGACTACAACGAGCAGTTCTTC.

About this clonotype: This could be a read error, since a much larger clone is one nucleotide away. V gene TRBV5-1 combines with J gene TRBJ2-2, with 7 bases aligning to TRBD1. Germline V gives CDR1 SGHRS, CDR2 YFSETQ. After removal of 1 base from V and 3 bases from J, the junction contained 3 bases not matched to a gene. The CDR3 consists of 15 residues. The CDR3 is CASSLRQGYTGELFF. The CDR3, as DNA: TGCGCCAGCAGCTTGAGACAGGGCTACACCGGGGAGCTGTTTTTT.

This clonotype was seen repeatedly, ten times or more. V and J are TRBV20-1 and TRBJ2-7; D is possibly TRBD2 (5 bases). Germline CDR1 and CDR2: DFQATT and SNEGSKA (reference sequence). The CDR3 has 15 amino acids. Deletions cut 3 bases from V and 8 bases from J, with 23 bases between. The CDR3 region is CSASPPGSGSRQQYF. CDR3 DNA sequence: TGCAGTGCTAGCCCTCCGGGGTCGGGTTCGCGTCAGCAGTACTTC.

This clonotype occurred many times. The chain carries TRBV6-1 and TRBJ1-5; weak D call: TRBD1 (6 bases). The V end was cut by 0 bases, the J end by 4 bases, with 10 bases between. The length of the CDR3 is 15 residues. Germline V gene data show CDR1 as MNHNS and CDR2 as SASEGT. The DNA of the CDR3 is TGTGCCAGCAGTGAAGCCGGACAGCAAAATCAGCCCCAGCATTTT. Protein: CASSEAGQQNQPQHF.

This clonotype was seen a single time. The chain is built from TRBV6-2 or TRBV6-3 and TRBJ2-7, with 14 bases matching TRBD2. The CDR3 runs to 17 residues. Trimming at V came to 1 base and at J to 6 bases, leaving 8 bases not matched to a gene. Germline-derived CDR1 and CDR2 are MNHEY and SVGEGT. The CDR3 DNA sequence: TGTGCCAGCAGTTACTGGGAGGGACTAGCGGGAGTCCGCGAGCAGTACTTC. Its protein product is CASSYWEGLAGVREQYF.

This rearrangement joins TRBV5-1 to TRBJ2-1, with a tentative D call TRBD1 (6 bases). The CDR3 has 16 residues. Germline values: CDR1 SGHRS, CDR2 YFSETQ. V was trimmed by 3 bases and J by 1 base, leaving 14 bases between them. DNA of the CDR3: TGCGCCAGCAGCTGGGATTTAGGACAGTCCTACAATGAGCAGTTCTTC. Its protein is CASSWDLGQSYNEQFF.

This sequence joins TRBV29-1 and TRBJ2-7; weak D call: TRBD2 (7 bases). The V and J ends lost 3 bases and 6 bases respectively, with 12 bases between them. The CDR3 length is 12 residues. Germline-derived CDR1 and CDR2 are SQVTM and ANQGSEA. The chain's CDR3 is CSVDGGGGEQYF. The CDR3 DNA reads TGCAGCGTTGACGGGGGCGGGGGCGAGCAGTACTTC.

In its sample, this clonotype was seen a few times. The chain joins TRBV29-1 to TRBJ2-5; possibly TRBD2 for D (6 bases). In germline, CDR1 is SQVTM, CDR2 ANQGSEA. Trimming took 3 bases from V and 7 from J, leaving 12 bases between them. The CDR3 spans 12 residues. In nucleotides, the CDR3 is TGCAGCGTTGAGGAGGGCGCCGGGACCCAGTACTTC. Translated: CSVEEGAGTQYF.

This chain joins TRBV29-1 and TRBJ1-2, with TRBD1 identical over 7 bases. The CDR3 covers 12 residues. Germline CDR1 and CDR2: SQVTM and ANQGSEA. Trimming at V came to 4 bases and at J to 7 bases, leaving 6 bases not matched to a gene. The CDR3 sequence: CSVAGGGSGYTF. For the CDR3, the DNA is TGCAGCGTTGCAGGAGGGGGCAGTGGCTACACCTTC.